The sequence of this T cell receptor beta chain was determined in a study of cytomegalovirus exposure and HLA in healthy donors. Study conclusions and caveats: Cytomegalovirus-associated status was assigned to about 180 TCR beta chains. Three of the chains that were CMV-associated were confirmed in vitro to be specific for CMV antigens. Within the data, a cluster of highly shared sequence variants was likely a sequencing artifact. In a later analysis, most CMV-associated TCR beta chains appeared HLA-restricted.

Trimming took off 6 bases at V and 2 bases at J, with 21 bases between the two ends. CDR3 length equals 16 residues. Per the germline V gene, CDR1 is SGHRS and CDR2 is YFSETQ. This clone showed up just once. Its target is unknown. Researchers ran the PCR with 60 Vbeta and 13 Jbeta primers. Using immunoSEQ multiplex PCR, the repertoire was profiled, and TCRdb retains in-frame clones only, with some absent. The data hold some 200,000 clones, with 75% to 90% observed a single time. Sequencing used PBMCs. The chain is built from TRBV5-1 and TRBJ2-7, with D tentatively TRBD2 (5 bases). The TCR comes from a man between 35 and 55 years old in good health and CMV-seropositive. The CDR3 sequence is CASKDLKEGTPYEQYF. In DNA, the CDR3 is TGCGCCAGCAAGGACCTTAAAGAGGGTACCCCCTACGAGCAGTACTTC.